This T cell receptor beta chain was documented in a study of a mutant IDH1 vaccine in newly diagnosed glioma. Findings of the study overall: Immune responses induced by vaccination arose in 93.3% of the patients.

Regarding time point: week 23, last vaccination. The content of each vaccine dose was 300 ug of mutant IDH1 20-mer peptide, and topical imiquimod accompanied it. The germline CDR1 and CDR2 sequences are DFQATT and SNEGSKA (reference sequence). The V and J ends lost 6 bases and 0 bases respectively, with 1 base between them. The CDR3 sequence is 10 residues long. With regard to this clone: Its cognate antigen is unknown.

Method: immunoSEQ multiplex PCR; TCRdb's copy keeps in-frame clones and lacks some. In the table there are approximately 66,000 clones, roughly 84% of which are singletons. The sample consisted of PBMCs, taken from a glioma patient whose treatment included an IDH1 peptide vaccine. The TCR originated in a man between 18 and 29 years old with glioma. The chain has TRBV20-1 and TRBJ2-3; D is undetermined. The CDR3 DNA sequence: TGCAGTGCAAGCACAGATACGCAGTATTTT. Translating it yields CSASTDTQYF.